These 20 T cell receptor beta chains were sequenced from one sample in a study of PD-1 and CTLA-4 blockade in melanoma. The table came from immunoSEQ multiplex PCR; TCRdb's copy has only in-frame clones and leaves some out. The repertoire holds approximately 33,000 clones, 85% to 95% seen once, with less than 10% in the top ten. Sample: CD8+ T cells from peripheral blood, taken from a patient given anti-PD-1 treatment. The receptors were sampled from a human donor with melanoma.

This rearrangement joins TRBV19 to TRBJ2-2, with a possible D match to TRBD2 (6 bases). V was clipped by 4 bases and J by 6 bases, with 6 bases between them. The CDR3 is made up of 12 amino acids. The V gene's germline CDR1 is LNHDA and CDR2 SQIVND (reference sequence). The CDR3 DNA sequence: TGTGCCAGTAGTAGGGGGGCCGGGGAGCTGTTTTTT. Translation: CASSRGAGELFF.

V and J are TRBV3-1 (or the pseudogene TRBV3-2) and TRBJ2-2; 9 bases map to TRBD2. There are 15 residues in the CDR3. The germline V gene has CDR1 LGHDT and CDR2 YNNKEL (reference sequence). V trimming: 6 bases; J trimming: 4 bases; junction bases outside the gene matches: 6. The CDR3 loop reads CASREAGGITGELFF. The CDR3 DNA sequence: TGTGCCAGCAGAGAAGCGGGAGGTATCACCGGGGAGCTGTTTTTT.

Written as DNA, the CDR3 is TGTGCCAGCAGCTTGAATAATTCACCCCTCCACTTT. Protein sequence: CASSLNNSPLHF. The chain is built from TRBV5-4 and TRBJ1-6; D ambiguous. Per the germline V gene, CDR1 is SGHNT and CDR2 is YYREEE (reference sequence). Trimming removed 1 base from V and 5 bases from J, with 1 base in between. The CDR3 is made up of 12 amino acids.

The CDR3 spells CASRHLTESELTGELFF. As DNA, the CDR3 is TGTGCCAGCAGACATTTGACGGAATCCGAACTCACCGGGGAGCTGTTTTTT. This rearrangement joins TRBV7-9 to TRBJ2-2; unclear D gene. V shed 6 bases and J shed 4 bases, with 21 bases lying between them. CDR3 length: 17 amino acids. Germline CDR1 SEHNR, CDR2 FQNEAQ (reference sequence).

The rearrangement joins TRBV25-1 to TRBJ2-3; tentative D call: TRBD2 (6 bases). Trimming cost V 8 bases and J 7 bases, with 13 bases left between them. Germline lookup yields CDR1 MGHDK and CDR2 SYGVNS. CDR3 length: 12 residues. CDR3 in DNA: TGTGCCAGCTCCCGCGGGGAGCATACGCAGTATTTT. Translation gives CASSRGEHTQYF.

This clone was picked up a small number of times. This sequence joins TRBV7-9 and TRBJ2-7, with a tentative D call TRBD1 (6 bases). Germline CDR1 and CDR2: SEHNR and FQNEAQ (reference sequence). This CDR3 spans 15 amino acids. Trimming cost V 5 bases and J 2 bases, with 16 bases left between them. Written as DNA, the CDR3 is TGTGCCAGCAGCAGACCTGACAGGTTTGCCTACGAGCAGTACTTC. It translates to CASSRPDRFAYEQYF.

This clone was counted a few times. Here the CDR3 DNA reads TGTGCCAGCAGTGATCAGGCGTCTCGATCTACAGATACGCAGTATTTT. It yields the protein CASSDQASRSTDTQYF. This chain links TRBV6-4 with TRBJ2-3; D is uncertain. Between the trimmed V and J ends, which lost 3 bases and 3 bases, there was a span of 16 bases. Germline V gene data show CDR1 as MRHNA and CDR2 as SNTAGT. The CDR3 runs to 16 residues.

This chain connects TRBV4-1 to TRBJ2-5, with 8 positions matching TRBD2. J was trimmed by 1 base and V by 1 base; bases with no gene match: 5. Germline CDR1 MGHRA, CDR2 YSYEKL. The CDR3 has 16 amino acids. In DNA form, the CDR3 reads TGCGCCAGCAGCCAAGTAATAGCGGGATTCCAAGAGACCCAGTACTTC. The encoded protein is CASSQVIAGFQETQYF.

The gene calls are TRBV15 and TRBJ1-5; D is perhaps TRBD1 (5 bases). V was cut by 8 bases and J by 5 bases, with 10 bases left in between. CDR1 LNHNV and CDR2 YYDKDF come from the germline V gene (reference sequence). This CDR3 region has 12 residues. CDR3 residues: CATASRDQPQHF. CDR3 coding DNA: TGTGCCACCGCAAGCAGGGATCAGCCCCAGCATTTT.

The V call is TRBV2, the J call TRBJ2-4; D is unclear. The CDR3 is made up of 12 amino acids. The germline V gene has CDR1 SNHLY and CDR2 FYNNEI. With 3 bases removed from V and 5 bases from J, the gap between germline ends came to 5 bases. The CDR3 protein is CASSDDENIQYF. CDR3 DNA: TGTGCCAGCAGTGACGATGAAAACATTCAGTACTTC.

This chain connects TRBV5-5 to TRBJ1-5; D remains unclear. The CDR3 runs to 13 residues. Trimming stripped 0 bases from V and 1 base from J, with 2 bases between. Germline values: CDR1 SGHKS, CDR2 YYEKEE (reference sequence). CDR3 residues: CASSLGSNQPQHF. In DNA, the CDR3 is TGTGCCAGCAGCTTGGGCAGCAATCAGCCCCAGCATTTT.

This clone was found once. The CDR3 DNA reads TGTGCCAGCAGTGACCTTCAGCGGGAGGAAAGAGATACGCAGTATTTT. Translated, it gives CASSDLQREERDTQYF. This chain uses TRBV2 with TRBJ2-3; TRBD2 agrees at 9 bases. The germline V gene encodes CDR1 SNHLY and CDR2 FYNNEI. The CDR3 spans 16 residues. The junction had 9 bases not matched to a gene; V was cut back by 3 bases and J by 5 bases.

This chain links TRBV30 with TRBJ1-6; TRBD1 matches 8 bases. This CDR3 spans 14 amino acids. V was clipped by 5 bases and J by 7 bases; unmatched bases: 7. Germline CDR1 reads GTSNPN; CDR2 reads SVGIG (reference sequence). The DNA for the CDR3 is TGTGCCTGGGGTCCGGGACAGGCAAATTCACCCCTCCACTTT. Translation gives CAWGPGQANSPLHF. Supplemented by reference TRBV30 and TRBJ1-6, the full variable domain reads SQTIHQWPATLVQPVGSPLSLECTVEGTSNPNLYWYRQAAGRGLQLLFYSVGIGQISSEVPQNLSASRPQDRQFILSSKKLLLSDSGFYLCAWGPGQANSPLHFGNGTRLTVT.

This sequence joins TRBV19 and TRBJ2-2, with D hard to call. The V end lost 3 bases, the J end lost 10 bases, and 6 bases lay between the germline ends. CDR1 LNHDA and CDR2 SQIVND come from the germline V gene (reference sequence). The CDR3 is 11 amino acids. CDR3 region: CASSMQEELFF. CDR3 bases: TGTGCCAGTAGTATGCAGGAGGAGCTGTTTTTT.

This chain links TRBV7-2 with TRBJ2-1, with TRBD2 as a possible D gene (5 bases). CDR3 length equals 15 residues. V was clipped by 7 bases and J by 0 bases, with 13 bases between them. Germline CDR1 and CDR2: SGHTA and FQGNSA. CDR3 amino acids: CASTVEESSYNEQFF. In DNA, the CDR3 is TGTGCCAGCACCGTGGAGGAGAGCTCCTACAATGAGCAGTTCTTC.

The rearrangement joins TRBV19 to TRBJ1-5; 9 nucleotides match TRBD1. Germline V gene lookup returns CDR1 LNHDA and CDR2 SQIVND (reference sequence). This CDR3 has 15 residues. The J segment lost 7 bases and the V segment lost 3 bases, leaving 7 bases of the junction unmatched. The CDR3 region is CASSIGTGNQQPQHF. The CDR3 DNA reads TGTGCCAGTAGTATTGGGACAGGGAATCAACAGCCCCAGCATTTT.

The chain uses TRBV14 and TRBJ1-1, with D maybe TRBD1 (5 bases). The CDR3 loop spans 14 amino acids. Looked up from germline, CDR1 is SGHDN and CDR2 is FVKESK. V was cut by 3 bases and J by 5 bases, with 13 bases left in between. Written as DNA, the CDR3 is TGTGCCAGCAGCCATCCCAACCGGGGGACTGAAGCTTTCTTT. Its protein product is CASSHPNRGTEAFF.

This clone has a single count. The chain has TRBV5-8 and TRBJ2-4, with TRBD2 as a possible D gene (5 bases). CDR3 length: 16 amino acids. The germline V and J ends were trimmed by 1 base and 5 bases, with 16 bases remaining between them. Germline values: CDR1 SGHTS, CDR2 YDEGEE. This CDR3 is CASSLSRTPSQNIQYF. The CDR3 nucleotides read TGTGCCAGCAGCTTGAGCCGGACCCCTAGCCAAAACATTCAGTACTTC. The variable domain in full, with the rest retrieved from reference TRBV5-8 and TRBJ2-4, is EAGVTQSPTHLIKTRGQQATLRCSPISGHTSVYWYQQALGLGLQFLLWYDEGEERNRGNFPPRFSGRQFPNYSSELNVNALELEDSALYLCASSLSRTPSQNIQYFGAGTRLSVL.

The chain combines TRBV6-5 with TRBJ1-5, with D perhaps TRBD1 (6 bases). V was clipped by 4 bases and J by 7 bases, with 14 bases between them. Looked up from germline, CDR1 is MNHEY and CDR2 is SVGAGI. CDR3 length: 14 residues. CDR3: CASSFTGLEQPQHF. The CDR3 coding sequence is TGTGCCAGCAGTTTTACAGGGCTCGAACAGCCCCAGCATTTT.

This chain connects TRBV30 to TRBJ1-1; TRBD1 aligns across 7 bases. The CDR3 loop spans 11 amino acids. Germline values: CDR1 GTSNPN, CDR2 SVGIG (reference sequence). The trim removed 3 bases at V and 8 bases at J, leaving 3 bases unmatched. Here the CDR3 reads CAWRPTGEAFF. In DNA form, the CDR3 reads TGTGCCTGGAGGCCGACAGGGGAAGCTTTCTTT.